This TCR beta chain was obtained from a study of cytomegalovirus exposure and HLA in healthy donors. Assay: immunoSEQ multiplex PCR; the TCRdb copy retains only in-frame clones and omits some. The data contain approximately 200,000 clones, approximately 80% of them singletons. Study-wide results and limits: The investigators catalogued 160 or so TCR beta chains as cytomegalovirus-associated. Many donors shared some public TCRs, even though most TCR sequences were rare.

Comment on this clone: Its antigen is undetermined.

This sequence was found in a woman between 25 and 40 years old in good health and CMV-seropositive. Material for sequencing was PBMCs.

CDR3 nucleotides: TGTGCCAGCAGCTTGTTATCGGGGGGCAACACTGAAGCTTTCTTT. Encoded protein: CASSLLSGGNTEAFF. The J gene is TRBJ1-1, the V gene TRBV5-6; a possible D gene is TRBD1 (6 bases). Trimming removed 1 base at V and 2 bases at J, with 12 bases between. Germline CDR1 SGHDT, CDR2 YYEEEE. CDR3 length: 15 residues.